This T cell receptor beta chain was recorded in a study of post-analysis software for immune sequencing data. On the study more broadly: In terms of disease course, relapsing-remitting, secondary progressive and progressive-relapsing multiple sclerosis were included. General study findings and limits: Controls showed significantly higher normalized Chao1 diversity than did multiple sclerosis patients. Higher frequency in patients than in controls was seen for roughly five TRBV segments, with TRBV5-6, TRBV5-1 and TRBV20-1 among them. Clustering by F measure revealed strong co-clustering among samples prepared together in one batch.

V dropped 2 bases and J dropped 4 bases, with 17 bases sitting between them. The CDR3 has 16 amino acids. Germline CDR1 is LGHDT and CDR2 is YNNKEL (reference sequence). This clonotype has a handful of counts. Its target is not known. cDNA libraries of TCR beta carried unique molecular identifiers. Input of roughly 0.85 to 11 million T cells yielded around 460,000 cDNA molecules. TCRdb reprocessed the PCR reads via MiXCR and lists one record per CDR3 protein. The profile covers about 540,000 distinct CDR3 sequences, with 30% to 40% appearing a single time and approximately 5.4% taken by the ten largest.

The TCR originated in a girl aged 2-17 years with multiple sclerosis. Specimen: blood. The chain recombines TRBV3-1 with TRBJ2-5; D perhaps matches TRBD1 (5 bases). In nucleotides, the CDR3 is TGTGCCAGCAGCCAATCTTTCAGGGTGAGGCGAGAGACCCAGTACTTC. It specifies CASSQSFRVRRETQYF.